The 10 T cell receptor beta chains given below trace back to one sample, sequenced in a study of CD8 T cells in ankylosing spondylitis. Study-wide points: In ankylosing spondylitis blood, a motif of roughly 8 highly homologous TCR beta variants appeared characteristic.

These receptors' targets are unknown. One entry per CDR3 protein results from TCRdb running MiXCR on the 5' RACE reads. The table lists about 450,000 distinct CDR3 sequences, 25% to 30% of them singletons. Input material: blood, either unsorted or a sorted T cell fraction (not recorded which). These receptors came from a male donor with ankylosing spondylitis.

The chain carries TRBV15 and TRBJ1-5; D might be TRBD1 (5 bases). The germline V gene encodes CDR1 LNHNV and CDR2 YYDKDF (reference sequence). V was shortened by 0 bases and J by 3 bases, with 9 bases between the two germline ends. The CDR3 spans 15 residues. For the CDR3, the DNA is TGTGCCACCAGCAGAGATAGTGGGACCAATCAGCCCCAGCATTTT. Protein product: CATSRDSGTNQPQHF. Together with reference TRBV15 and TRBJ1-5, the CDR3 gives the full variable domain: DAMVIQNPRYQVTQFGKPVTLSCSQTLNHNVMYWYQQKSSQAPKLLFHYYDKDFNNEADTPDNFQSRRPNTSFCFLDIRSPGLGDTAMYLCATSRDSGTNQPQHFGDGTRLSIL.

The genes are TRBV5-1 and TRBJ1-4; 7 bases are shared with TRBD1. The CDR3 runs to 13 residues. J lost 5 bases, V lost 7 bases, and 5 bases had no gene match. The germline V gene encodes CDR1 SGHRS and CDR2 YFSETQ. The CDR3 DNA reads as TGCGCCAGCCGGGACAGCTCCAATGAAAAACTGTTTTTT. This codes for CASRDSSNEKLFF. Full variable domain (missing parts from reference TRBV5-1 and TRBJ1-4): KAGVTQTPRYLIKTRGQQVTLSCSPISGHRSVSWYQQTPGQGLQFLFEYFSETQRNKGNFPGRFSGRQFSNSRSEMNVSTLELGDSALYLCASRDSSNEKLFFGSGTQLSVL.

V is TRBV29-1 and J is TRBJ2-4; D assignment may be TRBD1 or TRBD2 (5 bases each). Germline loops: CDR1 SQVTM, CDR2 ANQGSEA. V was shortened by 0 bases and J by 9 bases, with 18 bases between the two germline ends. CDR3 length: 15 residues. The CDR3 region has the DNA TGCAGCGTTGAAGATCCTGGGGGAGCGAACGGCATTCAGTACTTC. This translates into CSVEDPGGANGIQYF.

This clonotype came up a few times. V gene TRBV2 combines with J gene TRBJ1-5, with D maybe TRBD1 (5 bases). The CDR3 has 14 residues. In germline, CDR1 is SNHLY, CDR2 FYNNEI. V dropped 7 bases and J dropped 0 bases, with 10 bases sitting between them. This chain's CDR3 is CASTPGHSNQPQHF. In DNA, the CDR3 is TGTGCCAGCACCCCGGGGCATAGCAATCAGCCCCAGCATTTT.

This CDR3 is CASSPLSGASYEQYF. The CDR3 nucleotides read TGTGCCAGCAGTCCCCTTAGCGGGGCTTCCTACGAGCAGTACTTC. The rearrangement links TRBV27 to TRBJ2-7, with 8 nucleotides matching TRBD2. The germline gives CDR1 MNHEY, CDR2 SMNVEV (reference sequence). The CDR3 runs to 15 residues. Losses at the gene ends were 5 bases for V and 1 base for J; bases not matched to a gene: 7.

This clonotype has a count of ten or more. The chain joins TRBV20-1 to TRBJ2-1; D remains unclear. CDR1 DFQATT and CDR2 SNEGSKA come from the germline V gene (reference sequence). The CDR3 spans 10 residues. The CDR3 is CSPRNNEQFF. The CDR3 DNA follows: TGCAGCCCCCGAAACAATGAGCAGTTCTTC.

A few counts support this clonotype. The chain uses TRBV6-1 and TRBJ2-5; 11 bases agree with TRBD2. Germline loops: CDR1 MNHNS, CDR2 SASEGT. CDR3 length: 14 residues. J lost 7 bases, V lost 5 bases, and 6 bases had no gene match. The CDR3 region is CASSPRLAGSTQYF. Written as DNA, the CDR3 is TGTGCCAGCAGTCCCAGACTAGCGGGATCGACCCAGTACTTC.

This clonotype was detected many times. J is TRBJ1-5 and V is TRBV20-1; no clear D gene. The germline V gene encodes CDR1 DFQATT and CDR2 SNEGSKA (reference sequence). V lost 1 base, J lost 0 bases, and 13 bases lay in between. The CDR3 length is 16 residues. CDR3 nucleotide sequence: TGCAGTGCTAGAGTGGGTGAGGGATCTAGCAATCAGCCCCAGCATTTT. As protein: CSARVGEGSSNQPQHF.

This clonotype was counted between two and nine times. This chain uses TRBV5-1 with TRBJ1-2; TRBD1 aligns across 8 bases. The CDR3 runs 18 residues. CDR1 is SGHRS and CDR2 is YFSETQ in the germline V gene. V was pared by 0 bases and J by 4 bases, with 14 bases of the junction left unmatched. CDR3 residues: CASSLAPRGQGRVYGYTF. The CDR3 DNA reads TGCGCCAGCAGCTTGGCCCCTCGCGGACAGGGCCGGGTCTATGGCTACACCTTC.

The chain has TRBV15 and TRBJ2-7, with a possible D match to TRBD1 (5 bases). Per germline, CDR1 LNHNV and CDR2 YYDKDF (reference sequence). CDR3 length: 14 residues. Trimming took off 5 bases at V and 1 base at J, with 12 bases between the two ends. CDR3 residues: CATSGQADSYEQYV. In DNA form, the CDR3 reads TGTGCCACCAGCGGACAAGCCGATTCCTACGAGCAGTACGTC.